A single sample gave rise to the 11 T cell receptor beta chains below, sequenced in a study of T cells in Graves' hyperthyroidism and ophthalmopathy. The CDR3 regions of TCR beta were amplified from RNA transcripts. TCR CDR3 regions were first amplified by RT-PCR with HTBI primers. TCRdb analysed the multiplex PCR reads with MiXCR anew, one entry per CDR3 protein. This sample yields about 480,000 distinct CDR3 sequences, of which around an eighth are seen a single time; 15% to 20% belongs to the top ten. The specimen was blood. These TCRs come from a woman aged 18-29 years with Graves' hyperthyroidism.

This clonotype was seen at least ten times. The J gene is TRBJ1-4, the V gene TRBV18; 7 nucleotides match TRBD1. Trimming at V came to 3 bases and at J to 2 bases, leaving 3 bases not matched to a gene. The V gene's germline CDR1 is KGHSH and CDR2 LQKENI. The CDR3 spans 15 residues. DNA of the CDR3: TGTGCCAGCTCACCGGGACAGTCGACTAATGAAAAACTGTTTTTT. Amino acid sequence: CASSPGQSTNEKLFF.

This clonotype was counted many times. This chain links TRBV6-1 with TRBJ1-2; D unresolved. V dropped 4 bases and J dropped 10 bases, with 16 bases sitting between them. CDR1 is MNHNS, CDR2 SASEGT, per germline. The CDR3 spans 13 residues. The CDR3 reads CASSASSGSTYTF. CDR3 DNA sequence: TGTGCCAGCAGTGCCTCGTCGGGTTCAACCTACACCTTC.

The chain recombines TRBV20-1 with TRBJ2-1; 14 positions agree with TRBD2. Germline CDR1 DFQATT, CDR2 SNEGSKA (reference sequence). The J segment lost 4 bases and the V segment lost 4 bases, leaving 6 bases of the junction unmatched. This CDR3 contains 16 residues. The chain's CDR3 is CSATRLAGGSYNEQFF. The CDR3 nucleotides are TGCAGTGCTACCCGACTAGCGGGAGGGTCATACAATGAGCAGTTCTTC.

This clonotype appeared many times. CDR3 DNA sequence: TGTGCCATCAATCGGGAGTCCTCTGGAAACACCATATATTTT. This codes for CAINRESSGNTIYF. V and J are TRBV10-3 and TRBJ1-3; D not resolved. Trimming took off 7 bases at V and 0 bases at J, with 10 bases between the two ends. Germline V gene data show CDR1 as ENHRY and CDR2 as SYGVKD. This CDR3 is built from 14 residues.

This clonotype has at least ten counts. The rearrangement uses TRBV7-8 and TRBJ2-7; no reliable D call. CDR1 and CDR2 from the germline V gene are SGHVS and FQNEAQ. Deletions cut 5 bases from V and 5 bases from J, with 13 bases between. This CDR3 is 13 amino acids long. Here the CDR3 DNA reads TGTGCCAGCAGCGATCGGGTCCCTAACGAGCAGTACTTC. Its protein product is CASSDRVPNEQYF.

This clonotype was observed a single time. Given a much more abundant clone one base away, this may be a read error. V is TRBV24-1 and J is TRBJ2-1, with TRBD2 identical over 8 bases. The DNA matches TRBJ2-7 better at its end, which makes the J call doubtful. CDR3 length: 16 amino acids. Germline lookup yields CDR1 KGHDR and CDR2 SFDVKD. CDR3 DNA: TGTGCCACCAGTGAGTTAGCGGGGAGCTCCTACAATGAGCAGTACTTC. Its protein is CATSELAGSSYNEQYF.

This clonotype appeared a few times. This rearrangement joins TRBV4-1 to TRBJ2-1, with 10 nucleotides matching TRBD2. The CDR3 loop spans 16 amino acids. Trimming cost V 2 bases and J 5 bases; bases outside gene matches: 6. Germline CDR1 is MGHRA and CDR2 is YSYEKL. The CDR3 region is CASSQPTSGIDNEQFF. The CDR3, as DNA: TGCGCCAGCAGCCAACCAACTAGCGGGATTGACAATGAGCAGTTCTTC.

This clonotype came up many times. The genes are TRBV24-1 and TRBJ2-3, with 10 bases aligning to TRBD1. V trimming: 4 bases; J trimming: 4 bases; junction bases outside the gene matches: 4. This CDR3 spans 15 amino acids. Germline CDR1 and CDR2: KGHDR and SFDVKD. CDR3 DNA sequence: TGTGCCACCAGTGAAATCGGACAGGGGGCAGATACGCAGTATTTT. Amino acids: CATSEIGQGADTQYF.

This clonotype was observed at least ten times. The gene calls are TRBV24-1 and TRBJ2-2; D gene uncertain. V lost 8 bases and J lost 4, with 10 bases in between. CDR1 is KGHDR and CDR2 is SFDVKD in the germline V gene. CDR3 size: 13 residues. DNA of the CDR3: TGTGCCACCACCGGGTCCCTCACCGGGGAGCTGTTTTTT. It codes for CATTGSLTGELFF.

The V call is TRBV5-1, the J call TRBJ2-3, with D unclear. The germline gives CDR1 SGHRS, CDR2 YFSETQ. V shed 0 bases and J shed 0 bases, with 11 bases lying between them. The CDR3 length is 16 residues. The CDR3 region is CASSLGRAFSTDTQYF. The CDR3, as DNA: TGCGCCAGCAGCTTGGGCAGAGCTTTTAGCACAGATACGCAGTATTTT.

This clonotype has ten or more counts. The J gene is TRBJ2-2, the V gene TRBV12-3 or TRBV12-4; 16 bases are shared with TRBD2. V lost 6 bases, J lost 5 bases, and 12 bases stayed unmatched. The CDR3 runs 19 residues. In nucleotides, the CDR3 is TGTGCCAGCAGCCGGCCGGGACTAGCGGGAGGGCTGTGGACCGGGGAGCTGTTTTTT. Translated, it gives CASSRPGLAGGLWTGELFF.